Presented here are 25 T cell receptor beta chains from one specimen sequenced in a study of blood T cell repertoires in COVID-19. TCRdb's table, derived via immunoSEQ multiplex PCR, lists solely in-frame clones and lacks some. This sample yields 120,000 to 150,000 clones, of which about 87% are seen a single time; over 8.5% belongs to the top ten. The sequenced sample was peripheral blood. The origin of the receptors is a woman between 50 and 59 years old with active or convalescent COVID-19.

The chain recombines TRBV10-3 with TRBJ2-1, with 7 bases lining up with TRBD1. CDR3 length: 14 amino acids. Germline V gives CDR1 ENHRY, CDR2 SYGVKD. The trim removed 6 bases at V and 4 bases at J, leaving 6 bases unmatched. For the CDR3, the DNA is TGTGCCATCAGGGGGGACAGCGGTTACAATGAGCAGTTCTTC. This gives the protein CAIRGDSGYNEQFF.

Only a few counts were recorded for this clone. The chain has TRBV27 and TRBJ2-7; TRBD2 aligns across 7 bases. The CDR3 consists of 14 residues. Germline V CDR1 and CDR2: MNHEY, SMNVEV (reference sequence). The V gene end was trimmed by 0 bases and the J gene end by 4 bases; junction bases not matched to a gene: 3. The chain's CDR3 is CASSLSPSGYEQYF. CDR3 sequence (DNA): TGTGCCAGCAGTTTATCGCCTAGCGGATACGAGCAGTACTTC.

This sequence joins TRBV29-1 and TRBJ2-1; 9 nucleotides agree with TRBD2. V lost 5 bases, J lost 3 bases, and 2 bases stayed unmatched. The CDR3 sequence is 13 residues long. The germline V gene has CDR1 SQVTM and CDR2 ANQGSEA. The CDR3 is CSVKTSGYNEQFF. The CDR3 DNA follows: TGCAGCGTTAAGACTAGCGGCTACAATGAGCAGTTCTTC.

This sequence joins TRBV25-1 and TRBJ2-2; D gene unclear. Germline CDR1 and CDR2: MGHDK and SYGVNS. This CDR3 comprises 16 residues. The V and J ends lost 0 bases and 3 bases respectively, with 11 bases between them. CDR3 in DNA: TGTGCCAGCAGTGAATATGGGCAGAAACACACCGGGGAGCTGTTTTTT. This codes for CASSEYGQKHTGELFF.

This clone has just one count. V is TRBV19 and J is TRBJ1-6; no clear D. The CDR3 is 13 amino acids. Germline V CDR1 and CDR2: LNHDA, SQIVND (reference sequence). Trimming shortened V by 7 bases and J by 6 bases, and 10 bases separated the two germline ends. The CDR3 DNA sequence: TGTGCCAGTAAAGGTGCAGGTAATTCACCCCTCCACTTT. It is translated as CASKGAGNSPLHF.

CDR3 in DNA: TGTGCCAGTAGTCTTAGGGAGTCATCCTATAGCAATCAGCCCCAGCATTTT. Translating gives CASSLRESSYSNQPQHF. The chain recombines TRBV19 with TRBJ1-5; no definite D call. Germline loops: CDR1 LNHDA, CDR2 SQIVND (reference sequence). Trimming removed 5 bases from V and 0 bases from J, with 17 bases in between. The CDR3 runs to 17 residues.

The chain recombines TRBV2 with TRBJ1-5; 9 positions match TRBD1. J gave up 1 base and V 3 bases, and 1 base lay outside the gene matches. The germline CDR1 and CDR2 sequences are SNHLY and FYNNEI. This CDR3 region has 15 residues. The DNA of the CDR3 is TGTGCCAGCAGTGAGGGACAGGGAAGCAATCAGCCCCAGCATTTT. It encodes CASSEGQGSNQPQHF.

The gene calls are TRBV7-9 and TRBJ2-2, with D possibly being TRBD2 (5 bases). The germline gives CDR1 SEHNR, CDR2 FQNEAQ (reference sequence). V lost 5 bases and J lost 2, with 6 bases in between. The CDR3 is 13 residues long. CDR3 nucleotide sequence: TGTGCCAGCAGCCGGGAAAACACCGGGGAGCTGTTTTTT. Translation: CASSRENTGELFF.

The V gene is TRBV7-2, the J gene TRBJ2-7; maybe TRBD2 (6 bases). The V end lost 1 base, the J end lost 2 bases, and 12 bases lay between the germline ends. This CDR3 is built from 15 residues. CDR1 is SGHTA, CDR2 FQGNSA, per germline. The CDR3 loop reads CASSLVAGLTYEQYF. The CDR3 nucleotides are TGTGCCAGCAGCTTAGTTGCTGGACTAACCTACGAGCAGTACTTC.

This rearrangement joins TRBV3-1 (or the pseudogene TRBV3-2) to TRBJ1-4; 10 bases are a match to TRBD1. The CDR3 runs 16 residues. Germline CDR1 reads LGHDT; CDR2 reads YNNKEL (reference sequence). V lost 1 base, J lost 8 bases, and 7 bases stayed unmatched. CDR3 residues: CASSQASGTGEEKLFF. The CDR3 nucleotides read TGTGCCAGCAGCCAAGCGTCCGGGACAGGGGAAGAAAAACTGTTTTTT.

The gene calls are TRBV28 and TRBJ1-5; D unresolved. Trimming removed 3 bases from V and 1 base from J, with 13 bases in between. The germline CDR1 and CDR2 sequences are MDHEN and SYDVKM. CDR3 size: 16 residues. CDR3 DNA: TGTGCCAGCAGTTTCGGAGGCGGTCTCAGCAATCAGCCCCAGCATTTT. Translating gives CASSFGGGLSNQPQHF.

The chain combines TRBV6-4 with TRBJ1-6; 8 bases agree with TRBD1. V dropped 10 bases and J dropped 0; count of bases not matched to a gene: 5. CDR3 length: 15 residues. Germline V gene data show CDR1 as MRHNA and CDR2 as SNTAGT. CDR3 loop: CAKRQGSSYNSPLHF. The CDR3 DNA is TGTGCCAAACGACAGGGGAGCTCCTATAATTCACCCCTCCACTTT.

This clone was picked up a small number of times. The chain joins TRBV29-1 to TRBJ1-2; perhaps TRBD1 as D (6 bases). V was shortened by 4 bases and J by 8 bases, with 14 bases between the two germline ends. The CDR3 covers 12 residues. In germline, CDR1 is SQVTM, CDR2 ANQGSEA. Here the CDR3 reads CSVAPPGGGYTF. CDR3 sequence (DNA): TGCAGCGTTGCCCCTCCGGGGGGCGGCTACACCTTC.

The chain recombines TRBV19 with TRBJ1-4; 7 nucleotides line up with TRBD1. The CDR3 contains 14 residues. Germline values: CDR1 LNHDA, CDR2 SQIVND (reference sequence). V was pared by 3 bases and J by 6 bases, with 4 bases of the junction left unmatched. CDR3 sequence: CASSIAGGHEKLFF. CDR3 sequence (DNA): TGTGCCAGTAGTATTGCAGGGGGACATGAAAAACTGTTTTTT.

This chain links TRBV6-2 or TRBV6-3 with TRBJ1-1; tentative D call: TRBD1 (5 bases). CDR1 and CDR2 from the germline V gene are MNHEY and SVGEGT. This CDR3 spans 15 amino acids. V lost 2 bases and J 3 bases, leaving 13 bases between the germline ends. The CDR3 nucleotides are TGTGCCAGCAGTTACGTTGACCCAGGGTACACTGAAGCTTTCTTT. This codes for CASSYVDPGYTEAFF.

CDR3 coding DNA: TGTGCCAGCAGCTCCATTGGCGGGGATAATTCACCCCTCCACTTT. This gives the protein CASSSIGGDNSPLHF. This chain links TRBV13 with TRBJ1-6; D not certain. CDR1 is PRHDT, CDR2 FYEKMQ, per germline (reference sequence). V dropped 4 bases and J dropped 5 bases, with 12 bases sitting between them. This CDR3 region has 15 residues.

This sequence joins TRBV18 and TRBJ2-3, with D perhaps matching TRBD1 (5 bases). V was trimmed by 5 bases and J by 4 bases, leaving 16 bases between them. This CDR3 has 15 residues. From germline, CDR1 is KGHSH and CDR2 LQKENI. CDR3 sequence (DNA): TGTGCCAGCTCAAGCACAGGTCCACTCGCAGATACGCAGTATTTT. It translates to CASSSTGPLADTQYF.

The chain employs TRBV6-1 and TRBJ1-1, with a weak D call TRBD1 (6 bases). The V and J ends lost 2 bases and 5 bases respectively, with 21 bases between them. The CDR3 consists of 17 residues. Germline V gene sequence: CDR1 MNHNS, CDR2 SASEGT. The CDR3 bases are TGTGCCAGCAGTGAACGCCAGGGGAGGGATCTGGGTACTGAAGCTTTCTTT. Its translation: CASSERQGRDLGTEAFF.

The rearrangement uses TRBV18 and TRBJ1-6, with TRBD1 matching 9 bases. Looked up from germline, CDR1 is KGHSH and CDR2 is LQKENI. The junction had 0 bases not matched to a gene; V was cut back by 1 base and J by 5 bases. There are 15 residues in the CDR3. This CDR3 reads CASSPRDRDNSPLHF. The CDR3 nucleotides read TGTGCCAGCTCACCACGGGACAGGGATAATTCACCCCTCCACTTT.

The chain employs TRBV30 and TRBJ1-1; a weak D match, TRBD1 (6 bases). This CDR3 has 13 residues. With 3 bases removed from V and 5 bases from J, the gap between germline ends came to 13 bases. Germline lookup yields CDR1 GTSNPN and CDR2 SVGIG (reference sequence). The CDR3 reads CAWREQGWTEAFF. The CDR3 DNA follows: TGTGCCTGGAGGGAACAGGGATGGACTGAAGCTTTCTTT.

As for this clone: The sample holds other DNA sequences that translate to the same CDR3. V and J are TRBV7-2 and TRBJ1-3; maybe TRBD1 (5 bases). Germline V gene data show CDR1 as SGHTA and CDR2 as FQGNSA. The CDR3 covers 14 residues. V lost 3 bases and J lost 2, with 8 bases in between. CDR3 protein: CASSLGQTGNTIYF. The CDR3 DNA is TGTGCCAGCAGCTTGGGGCAAACTGGAAACACCATATATTTT.

This clone has a single count. The rearrangement joins TRBV3-1 (or the pseudogene TRBV3-2) to TRBJ2-4, with 7 bases aligning to TRBD2. CDR3 size: 13 residues. Per the germline V gene, CDR1 is LGHDT and CDR2 is YNNKEL (reference sequence). The junction had 11 bases not matched to a gene; V was cut back by 4 bases and J by 14 bases. The CDR3: CASSLQSGTGKYF. The CDR3 DNA reads as TGTGCCAGCAGCCTTCAGAGCGGGACTGGGAAGTACTTC.

The rearrangement links TRBV7-2 to TRBJ2-3; 10 nucleotides agree with TRBD1. The CDR3 totals 16 residues. CDR1 is SGHTA, CDR2 FQGNSA, per germline. After removal of 6 bases from V and 4 bases from J, the junction contained 10 bases not matched to a gene. CDR3 region: CASRPDRGLVADTQYF. The DNA of the CDR3 is TGTGCCAGCAGACCGGACAGGGGGTTGGTAGCAGATACGCAGTATTTT.

This chain joins TRBV7-2 and TRBJ1-5, with 7 bases that match TRBD1. The junction had 1 base not matched to a gene; V was cut back by 6 bases and J by 2 bases. CDR3 size: 13 residues. In germline, CDR1 is SGHTA, CDR2 FQGNSA. The CDR3 is CASSTGGNQPQHF. The CDR3 DNA follows: TGTGCCAGCAGTACAGGGGGCAATCAGCCCCAGCATTTT.

This sequence joins TRBV5-1 and TRBJ1-6, with D possibly TRBD1 on 5 matching bases. CDR3 length: 17 amino acids. CDR1 SGHRS and CDR2 YFSETQ come from the germline V gene. Trimming left V 0 bases short and J 7 bases short, with 17 bases between. CDR3: CASSLGQGFSGNSPLHF. The CDR3 DNA reads as TGCGCCAGCAGCTTGGGTCAGGGTTTCTCAGGGAATTCACCCCTCCACTTT.